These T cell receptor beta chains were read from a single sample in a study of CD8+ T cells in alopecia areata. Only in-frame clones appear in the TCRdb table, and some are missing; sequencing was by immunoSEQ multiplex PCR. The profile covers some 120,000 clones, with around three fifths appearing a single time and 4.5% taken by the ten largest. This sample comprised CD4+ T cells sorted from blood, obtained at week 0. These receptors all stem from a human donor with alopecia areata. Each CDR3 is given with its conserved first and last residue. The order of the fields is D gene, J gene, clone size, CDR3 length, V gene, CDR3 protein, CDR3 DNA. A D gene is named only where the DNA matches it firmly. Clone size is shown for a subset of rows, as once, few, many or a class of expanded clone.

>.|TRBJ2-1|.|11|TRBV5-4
CASSSVVEQFF
TGTGCCAGCAGCTCCGTGGTGGAGCAGTTCTTC
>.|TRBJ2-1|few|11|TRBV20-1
CSARGGNEQFF
TGCAGTGCAAGGGGAGGCAATGAGCAGTTCTTC
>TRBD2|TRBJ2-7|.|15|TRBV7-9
CASSLLTGGPNEQYF
TGTGCCAGCAGCTTACTTACGGGGGGGCCTAACGAGCAGTACTTC
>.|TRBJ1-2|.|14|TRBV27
CASSRQAGNYGYTF
TGTGCCAGCAGTCGACAGGCGGGTAACTATGGCTACACCTTC
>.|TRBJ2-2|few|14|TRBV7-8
CASSLMSVTGELFF
TGTGCCAGCAGCTTAATGAGTGTGACCGGGGAGCTGTTTTTT
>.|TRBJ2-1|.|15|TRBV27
CASSLTVPGGVEQFF
TGTGCCAGCAGTTTAACGGTCCCGGGCGGGGTTGAGCAGTTCTTC
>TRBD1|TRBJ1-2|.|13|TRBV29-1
CSVKNSGGGGYTF
TGCAGCGTTAAAAACTCAGGGGGTGGTGGCTACACCTTC
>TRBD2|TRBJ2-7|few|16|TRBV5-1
CASSLAGTSGIGEQYF
TGCGCCAGCAGCTTGGCAGGGACTAGCGGGATAGGGGAGCAGTACTTC
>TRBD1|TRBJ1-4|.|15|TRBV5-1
CASSLETGGGEKLFF
TGCGCCAGCAGCTTGGAGACAGGGGGAGGTGAAAAACTGTTTTTT
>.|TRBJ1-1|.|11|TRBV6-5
CASSRSGEAFF
TGTGCCAGCAGCCGCTCGGGTGAAGCTTTCTTT
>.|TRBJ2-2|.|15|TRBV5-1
CASSRGLQNTGELFF
TGCGCCAGCAGTCGGGGGTTACAAAACACCGGGGAGCTGTTTTTT
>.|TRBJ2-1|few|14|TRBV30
CAWKAGSSYNEQFF
TGTGCCTGGAAGGCCGGGAGCTCCTACAATGAGCAGTTCTTC
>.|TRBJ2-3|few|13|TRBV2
CASSEKNTDTQYF
TGTGCCAGCAGTGAGAAGAACACAGATACGCAGTATTTT
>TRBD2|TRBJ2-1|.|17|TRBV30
CAWSSLLSGGPYNEQFF
TGTGCCTGGAGTTCCCTTTTGTCGGGAGGGCCCTACAATGAGCAGTTCTTC
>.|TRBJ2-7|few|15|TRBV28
CASSMTGDLYYEQYF
TGTGCCAGCAGCATGACAGGTGATCTATACTACGAGCAGTACTTC
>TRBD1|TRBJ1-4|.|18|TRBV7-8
CASSLPSGTVSKWEKLFF
TGTGCCAGCAGCTTACCCTCCGGGACAGTGTCAAAATGGGAAAAACTGTTTTTT
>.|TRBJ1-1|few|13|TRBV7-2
CASSLQLNTEAFF
TGTGCCAGCAGCTTACAGCTCAACACTGAAGCTTTCTTT
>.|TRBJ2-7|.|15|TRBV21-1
CASSKVRGSSYEQYF
TGTGCCAGCAGCAAAGTTAGGGGGAGCTCCTACGAGCAGTACTTC
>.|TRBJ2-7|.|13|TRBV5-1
CASSLTGTYEQYF
TGCGCCAGCAGCTTGACAGGGACGTACGAGCAGTACTTC
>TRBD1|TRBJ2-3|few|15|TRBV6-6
CASRAPGQGTDTQYF
TGTGCCAGCAGGGCGCCGGGACAGGGCACAGATACGCAGTATTTT
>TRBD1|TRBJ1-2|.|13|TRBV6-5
CASRIQGSGGYTF
TGTGCCAGCAGGATACAGGGGTCTGGCGGCTACACCTTC
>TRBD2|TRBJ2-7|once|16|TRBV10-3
CAISGSGAGSSYEQYF
TGTGCCATCAGTGGCTCAGGAGCGGGGAGCTCCTACGAGCAGTACTTC
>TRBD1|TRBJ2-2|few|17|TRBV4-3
CASSQANTGTGIGELFF
TGCGCCAGCAGCCAAGCGAACACCGGGACAGGTATCGGGGAGCTGTTTTTT
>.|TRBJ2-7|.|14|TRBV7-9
CASSLGVGSYEQYF
TGTGCCAGCAGCTTGGGGGTTGGGTCCTACGAGCAGTACTTC
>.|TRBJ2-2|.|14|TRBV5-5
CASSWQPNTGELFF
TGTGCCAGCAGCTGGCAGCCAAACACCGGGGAGCTGTTTTTT
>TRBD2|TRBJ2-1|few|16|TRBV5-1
CASSLSGRVRGDEQFF
TGCGCCAGCAGCTTGAGCGGGAGGGTTCGGGGCGATGAGCAGTTCTTC